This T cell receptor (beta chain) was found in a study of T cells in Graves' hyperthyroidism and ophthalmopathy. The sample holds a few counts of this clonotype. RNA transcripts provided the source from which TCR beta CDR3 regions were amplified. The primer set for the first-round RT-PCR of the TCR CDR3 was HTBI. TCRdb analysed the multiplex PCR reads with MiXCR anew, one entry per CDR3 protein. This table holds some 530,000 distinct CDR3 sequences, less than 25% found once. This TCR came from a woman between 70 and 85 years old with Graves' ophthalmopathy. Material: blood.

In nucleotides, the CDR3 is TGTGCCAGCAGTTTCCCATTGGCGAATACGCAGTATTTT. Its translation: CASSFPLANTQYF. The V call is TRBV28, the J call TRBJ2-3; the D is unclear. The germline V and J ends were trimmed by 3 bases and 7 bases, with 11 bases remaining between them. Germline V lookup: CDR1 MDHEN, CDR2 SYDVKM. The CDR3 runs to 13 residues.